Sequencing of this T cell receptor (beta chain) was carried out in a study of CD8+ T cells in alopecia areata. Looking at the study overall: Tofacitinib administration to treated patients was oral, at 5 to 10 mg twice daily. The investigators scored severity in treated patients by the percentage of affected scalp area. Overall study findings and caveats: Persistence in scalp and blood during tofacitinib was observed for many expanded lesional clones. Shared TCR sequences were less clear between patients than in mice, possibly partly from HLA diversity.

Notes on this clone: Its antigen is currently unknown.

Treatment indicated: oral pan-JAK inhibitor, 5-10 mg twice daily. The J segment lost 8 bases and the V segment lost 7 bases, leaving 14 bases of the junction unmatched. This CDR3 has 15 residues. CDR1 and CDR2 (germline): SNHLY, FYNNEI. Extracted RNA was reverse transcribed, and the resulting cDNA served as sequencing template. Clones were sequenced by immunoSEQ multiplex PCR, and TCRdb holds only the in-frame ones, with some missing. The repertoire includes approximately 130,000 clones, 61% of them detected once, and around 6% sits in the top ten. Sample: CD4+ T cells sorted from blood, taken at week 4, from a patient treated with tofacitinib. The chain has TRBV2 and TRBJ1-2; 9 nucleotides align to TRBD1. The receptor's source is a human donor with alopecia areata. The CDR3 protein is CASTEGYRGRIGYTF. CDR3 bases: TGTGCCAGCACCGAAGGGTACAGGGGGCGAATCGGCTACACCTTC.